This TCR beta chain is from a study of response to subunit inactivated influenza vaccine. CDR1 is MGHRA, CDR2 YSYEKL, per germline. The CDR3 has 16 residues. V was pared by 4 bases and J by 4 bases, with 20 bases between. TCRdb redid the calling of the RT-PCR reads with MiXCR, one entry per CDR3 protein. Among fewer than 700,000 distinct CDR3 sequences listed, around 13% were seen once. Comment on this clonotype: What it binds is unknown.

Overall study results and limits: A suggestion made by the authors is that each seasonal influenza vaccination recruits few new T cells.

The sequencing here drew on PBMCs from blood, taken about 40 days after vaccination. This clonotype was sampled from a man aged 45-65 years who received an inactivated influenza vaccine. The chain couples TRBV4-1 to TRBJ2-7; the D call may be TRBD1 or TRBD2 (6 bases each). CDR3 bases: TGCGCCAGCAGCCGAGGCCGGGGGCCTGGCGTGTACGAGCAGTACTTC. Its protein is CASSRGRGPGVYEQYF.